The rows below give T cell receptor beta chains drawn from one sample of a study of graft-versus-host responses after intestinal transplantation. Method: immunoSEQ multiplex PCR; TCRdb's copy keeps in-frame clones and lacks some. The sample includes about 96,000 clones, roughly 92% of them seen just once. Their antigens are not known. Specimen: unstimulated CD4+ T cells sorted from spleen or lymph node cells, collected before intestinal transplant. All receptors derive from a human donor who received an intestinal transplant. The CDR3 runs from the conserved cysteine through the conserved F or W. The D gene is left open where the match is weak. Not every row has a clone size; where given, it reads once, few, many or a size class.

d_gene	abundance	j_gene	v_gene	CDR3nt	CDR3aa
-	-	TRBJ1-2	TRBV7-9	TGTGCCAGCAGCTTAGTGCGGGGGAATTGGGCTAACTATGGCTACACCTTC	CASSLVRGNWANYGYTF
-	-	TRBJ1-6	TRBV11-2	TGTGCCAGCAGCCCACTGCAGGGTTGGGGTTCACCCCTCCACTTT	CASSPLQGWGSPLHF
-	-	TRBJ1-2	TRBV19	TGTGCCAGTAGCATACAGGGAAACGGCTACACCTTC	CASSIQGNGYTF
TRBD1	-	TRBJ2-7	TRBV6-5	TGTGCCAGCAGGGACAGGCTAGGCTACGAGCAGTACTTC	CASRDRLGYEQYF
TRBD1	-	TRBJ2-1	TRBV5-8	TGTGCCAGCAGATTATCCGGGACAGCGAGCTCCTACAATGAGCAGTTCTTC	CASRLSGTASSYNEQFF
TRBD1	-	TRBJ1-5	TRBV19	TGTGCCAGTAGGGCGACAGGGGGTCCTTCCTTTCAGCCCCAGCATTTT	CASRATGGPSFQPQHF
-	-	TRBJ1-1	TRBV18	TGTGCCAGCTCACCACGGTCGGGCGAGAACACTGAAGCTTTCTTT	CASSPRSGENTEAFF
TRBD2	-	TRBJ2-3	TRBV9	TGTGCCAGCAGCCCCAGAGGGAGGGCGATAGATACGCAGTATTTT	CASSPRGRAIDTQYF
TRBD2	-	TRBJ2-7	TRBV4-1	TGCGCCAGCAGCCTTACTGCCGGGACTAGCGGGAGAGGTGCCTACGAGCAGTACTTC	CASSLTAGTSGRGAYEQYF
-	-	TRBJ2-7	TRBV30	TGTGCCTGGAGTGCTGGGGGGGGGCTCGAGCAGTACTTC	CAWSAGGGLEQYF
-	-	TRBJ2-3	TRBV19	TGTGCCAGTAGATGGACGGAGTGGGACACAGATACGCAGTATTTT	CASRWTEWDTDTQYF
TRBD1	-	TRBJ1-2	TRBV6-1	TGTGCCAGCACAGCAGACAGGGGGCTTTATGGCTACACCTTC	CASTADRGLYGYTF
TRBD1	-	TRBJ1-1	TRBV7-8	TGTGCCAGCAGCTTAATGGTCCAGGGGGGGACTGAAGCTTTCTTT	CASSLMVQGGTEAFF
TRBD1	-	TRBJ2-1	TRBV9	TGTGCCAGCAGCACCGGACAGGGGGCCTACAATGAGCAGTTCTTC	CASSTGQGAYNEQFF
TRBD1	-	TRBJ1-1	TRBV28	TGTGCCAGCAGTAGGGGGCTCCCTGAAGCTTTCTTT	CASSRGLPEAFF
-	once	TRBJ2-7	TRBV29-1	TGCAGCGTCCCCCGGCCAGGTTCGACCTACGAGCAGTACTTC	CSVPRPGSTYEQYF
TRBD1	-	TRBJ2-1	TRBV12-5	TGTGCTAGCAAAGCCCGGTCCCGGGACAGTCCTTACAATGAGCAGTTCTTC	CASKARSRDSPYNEQFF
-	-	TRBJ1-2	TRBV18	TGTGCCAGCTCACCACAAGGCTACTATGGCTACACCTTC	CASSPQGYYGYTF
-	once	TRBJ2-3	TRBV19	TGTGCCAGTAGTATGAGTGCGGGACAGCGGAGCCCCTTACTCCTTTTT	CASSMSAGQRSPLLLF
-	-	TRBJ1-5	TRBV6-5	TGTGCCAGCAGTACTCAGGGGTCGAGGCAGCCCCAGCATTTT	CASSTQGSRQPQHF
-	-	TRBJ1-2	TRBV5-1	TGCGCCAGCAGCGCTGACGGTCTCTATGGCTACACCTTC	CASSADGLYGYTF
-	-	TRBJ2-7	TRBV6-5	TGTGCCAGCAAAGGAAAGCCCTACGAGCAGTACTTC	CASKGKPYEQYF
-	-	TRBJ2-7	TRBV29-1	TGCAGCGTTGCGGGGGGACAGTTAGGCGGCTACGAGCAGTACTTC	CSVAGGQLGGYEQYF
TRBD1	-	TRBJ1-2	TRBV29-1	TGCAGCGTTTCGGGACAGGGCCTCTATGGCTACACCTTC	CSVSGQGLYGYTF
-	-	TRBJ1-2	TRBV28	TGTGCCAGCAGTCCGTCTACCCGGGGTGGCTACACCTTC	CASSPSTRGGYTF
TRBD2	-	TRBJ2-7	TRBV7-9	TGTGCCAGCAGCCTACAGGGGGCTGGGACTAGCGGGAGCTCCTACGAGCAGTACTTC	CASSLQGAGTSGSSYEQYF
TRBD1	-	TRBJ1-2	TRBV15	TGTGCCACCAGCAGGGACAGGGGAGACTATGGCTACACCTTC	CATSRDRGDYGYTF
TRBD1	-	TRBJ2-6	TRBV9	TGTGCCAGCAGCGCCCACCAACAGGGGTATGGGGCCAACGTCCTGACTTTC	CASSAHQQGYGANVLTF
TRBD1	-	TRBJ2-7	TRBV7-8	TGTGCCAGCAGCTTACGGGGACAGAACTACGAGCAGTACTTC	CASSLRGQNYEQYF
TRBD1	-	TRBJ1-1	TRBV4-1	TGCGCCAGCAGCCCCGGGAGGGGGCGGTCGAACACTGAAGCTTTCTTT	CASSPGRGRSNTEAFF
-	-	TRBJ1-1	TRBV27	TGTGCCAGCAGTTTATTCGGTCGTGGGGGAGGCACTGAAGCTTTCTTT	CASSLFGRGGGTEAFF
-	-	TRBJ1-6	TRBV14	TGTGCCAGCAGCCATGATTCACCCCTCCACTTT	CASSHDSPLHF
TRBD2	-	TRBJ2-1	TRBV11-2	TGTGCCAGCAGCAAAACTAGCGGGAGGGCCCAACGTAACAATGAGCAGTTCTTC	CASSKTSGRAQRNNEQFF
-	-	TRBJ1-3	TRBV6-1	TGTGCCAGCAGTGAGACAGTACGAAACACCATATATTTT	CASSETVRNTIYF
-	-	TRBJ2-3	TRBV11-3	TGTGCCAGCAGCTTACGAACAGGCACAGATACGCAGTATTTT	CASSLRTGTDTQYF
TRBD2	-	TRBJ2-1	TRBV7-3	TGTGCCAGCAGCTTAATAGCGGGAGGCCCATACAATGAGCAGTTCTTC	CASSLIAGGPYNEQFF
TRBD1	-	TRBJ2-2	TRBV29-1	TGCAGCGGGTGCGGGACAGGGGGTGCCGGGGAGCTGTTTTTT	CSGCGTGGAGELFF
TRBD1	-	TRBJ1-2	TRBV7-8	TGTGCCAGCAGCCCCCAGGGGGGGGTTGGCTATGGCTACACCTTC	CASSPQGGVGYGYTF
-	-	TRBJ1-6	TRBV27	TGTGCCAGCCGCCTAGGGGGACTCCATAATTCACCCCTCCACTTT	CASRLGGLHNSPLHF
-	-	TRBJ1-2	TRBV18	TGTGCCAGCTCACCTGGACGGTGGCTCTATGGCTACACCTTC	CASSPGRWLYGYTF
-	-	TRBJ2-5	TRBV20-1	TGCAGTGCTGTACTACAAGAGACCCAGTACTTC	CSAVLQETQYF
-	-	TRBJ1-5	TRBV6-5	TGTGCCAGCAGTGAACGGACAGAACAGCCCCAGCATTTT	CASSERTEQPQHF
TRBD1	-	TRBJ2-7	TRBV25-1	TGTGCCAGCAGTGGCCGGGACAGCTCCTACGAGCAGTACTTC	CASSGRDSSYEQYF
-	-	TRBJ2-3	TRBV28	TGTGCCAGCAGTTTCCGGGGGTTCGCAGATACGCAGTATTTT	CASSFRGFADTQYF
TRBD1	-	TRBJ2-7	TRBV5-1	TGCGCCAGCAGCTTGGCCGGGACAGGGGGCTACGAGCAGTACTTC	CASSLAGTGGYEQYF
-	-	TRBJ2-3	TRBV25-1	TGTGCCAGCAGTGATCCCTACCGAGGGGGTACGCAGTATTTT	CASSDPYRGGTQYF
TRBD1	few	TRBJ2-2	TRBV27	TGTGCCAGCAGTCTCGACAGGGGAATCGGGGAGCTGTTTTTT	CASSLDRGIGELFF
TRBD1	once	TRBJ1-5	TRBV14	TGTGCCAGCCGACCCGGACAGGGCGGCAATCAGCCCCAGCATTTT	CASRPGQGGNQPQHF
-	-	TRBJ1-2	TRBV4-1	TGCGCCAGCAGCCAAGGGCCGACCCGGGAGAGGTATGGCTACACCTTC	CASSQGPTRERYGYTF
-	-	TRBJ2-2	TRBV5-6	TGTGCCAGCAGCTTGGAGGCCCGGAGGGTTGGCGGGGAGCTGTTTTTT	CASSLEARRVGGELFF
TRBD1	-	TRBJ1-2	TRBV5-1	TGCGCCAGCAGCTTGTCACAGGGGCCTAACTATGGCTACACCTTC	CASSLSQGPNYGYTF
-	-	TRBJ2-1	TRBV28	TGTGCCGGCAACCCTTTGAATGAGCAGTTCTTC	CAGNPLNEQFF
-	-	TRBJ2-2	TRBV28	TGTGCCAGCAGCCAGACAGGGGAGCTGTTTTTT	CASSQTGELFF
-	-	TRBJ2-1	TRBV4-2	TGTGCCAGCAGCCAAGACGGTGACAATGAGCAGTTCTTC	CASSQDGDNEQFF